This T cell receptor (beta chain) appears in the sequencing data of a study of blood T cell repertoires in COVID-19. TCRdb's copy holds only in-frame clones and misses some; the assay was immunoSEQ multiplex PCR. Found here are about 150,000 clones, over 75% of them singletons; the top ten hold 5%. CDR3 length equals 15 residues. Germline V CDR1 and CDR2: SGHTA, FQGNSA. The V and J ends lost 5 bases and 4 bases, in that order; junction bases with no gene match: 9. This clone showed up just a few times. The clonotype originates from a woman in her 50s with acute or convalescent COVID-19. This sequence joins TRBV7-2 and TRBJ1-2; TRBD1 matches at 8 bases. The sequenced material came from peripheral blood. This CDR3 is CASSQPGQALYGYTF. DNA of the CDR3: TGTGCCAGCAGCCAGCCGGGACAGGCTCTCTATGGCTACACCTTC.